This TCR beta chain was captured by sequencing in a study of monozygotic twins with inflammatory bowel disease. Overall study findings and caveats: Immunosuppressive treatments differing between patients may have added repertoire variability. IBD patients shared fewer clonotypes with other individuals than healthy twins, especially patients with disease activity signs.

Added by template switching were UMIs that each held a 6-nucleotide sample barcode. With the 5' RACE reads reprocessed, TCRdb shows one record per CDR3 protein and no DNA. Its clone listing holds some 100,000 distinct CDR3 sequences. This CDR3 has 14 amino acids. In germline, CDR1 is LGHNA, CDR2 YNFKEQ. A word on this clonotype: Its antigen is still unknown.

The sequenced material came from blood. The source of this sequence is a human donor with ulcerative colitis or Crohn's disease, or a healthy co-twin of an affected twin (not recorded which). The rearrangement links TRBV4-2 to TRBJ2-5; the TRBD2 assignment by TCRdb is unverifiable without DNA. The CDR3 sequence is CASSPGGTQETQYF.